This is a list of T cell receptor beta chains from one sample in a study of blood T cell repertoires in COVID-19. Measured with immunoSEQ multiplex PCR; TCRdb has only the in-frame clones, and not every one. The data hold fewer than 110,000 clones, with approximately 88% observed a single time. Sequencing input: peripheral blood. All receptors come from a human donor in a cohort sampled during active COVID-19. CDR3s include the opening cysteine and the closing phenylalanine or tryptophan. Each record gives: D gene, V gene, CDR3 protein. A D gene is named only where the DNA matches it firmly.

. TRBV7-9 CASTPRGGNTGELFF
. TRBV6-1 CASSEHFREAPGYIQYF
. TRBV6-2/TRBV6-3 CASSYTENTEAFF
. TRBV19 CASSIGGGSGYTF
. TRBV10-3 CAISESQPGHPSQPQHF
TRBD2 TRBV6-5 CASSRLAGVYNEQFF
TRBD1 TRBV7-3 CASSRTGVGNTIYF
TRBD1 TRBV5-1 CASSLMGQGNTDTQYF
. TRBV10-3 CAISVAEVDQPQHF
. TRBV12-3/TRBV12-4 CASRAPPNTIYF
. TRBV9 CASSVGRGGRTQYF
TRBD1 TRBV27 CASSLWDREAPQHF
. TRBV6-6 CASNSGMNTEAFF
. TRBV6-5 CASSTVGTEAFF
TRBD1 TRBV12-5 CASGLSPGQGGNTEAFF
. TRBV25-1 CASSGQESYNEQFF
. TRBV28 CASSLYGRGTGELFF
TRBD2 TRBV3-1/TRBV3-2 CASSQQRLAYQETQYF
. TRBV29-1 CSAFRGYNEKLFF
TRBD2 TRBV7-2 CASSFSSGSRETQYF
TRBD1 TRBV24-1 CATSEYGTGEQFF
. TRBV28 CASSLFRGDGYTF
TRBD1 TRBV6-2/TRBV6-3 CASSNPYRGYTDTQYF
. TRBV11-3 CASSLSPRSDEQFF
TRBD1 TRBV4-1 CASSQTQGQSGSPLHF
. TRBV11-3 CASSQRRGGEQFF
TRBD1 TRBV7-3 CASSFTGGNGYTF
. TRBV12-3/TRBV12-4 CASSFGPGREQFF
TRBD1 TRBV7-2 CASSPGQGARPGELFF
. TRBV6-5 CASSYQGHGYTF
. TRBV9 CASSVVTGNTEAFF
TRBD1 TRBV5-6 CASSGDRGSYNEQFF
. TRBV28 CASTRVGYGYTF
. TRBV6-2/TRBV6-3 CASSYSEGYGYTF
TRBD2 TRBV5-1 CASNLAGGSYNEQFF
TRBD1 TRBV6-5 CASRQGATTEAFF
TRBD1 TRBV6-5 CASTRGQGANYGYTF
TRBD1 TRBV3-1/TRBV3-2 CASSQDPTGRGYTF
TRBD1 TRBV4-1 CASSPDRGLYGYTF
. TRBV6-4 CASSATRGADTQYF
. TRBV28 CASSLSGVNGYTF
. TRBV7-9 CASSFYTGANVLTF
. TRBV5-6 CASSLTDINEKLFF
. TRBV18 CASSLSGPASNQPQHF
TRBD1 TRBV5-1 CASSLRRQGANYGYTF
. TRBV18 CASSPPVGGAEAFF